Described below is a single T cell receptor beta chain sequence and its context. The data stem from a study of cytomegalovirus exposure and HLA in healthy donors. Study at large: Approximately 190 million T cells yielded around 120 million unique TCR beta sequences in earlier analysis.

The PCR contained 60 Vbeta and 13 Jbeta primers. Produced via immunoSEQ multiplex PCR; TCRdb's table is partial and in-frame only. The sample records some 90,000 clones, roughly 74% being singletons. The J segment lost 4 bases and the V segment lost 1 base, leaving 6 bases of the junction unmatched. The germline V gene has CDR1 LGHNA and CDR2 YNFKEQ. This CDR3 contains 16 residues. The source of this sequence is a female donor in good health and CMV-seropositive. This chain joins TRBV4-2 and TRBJ2-3; 9 nucleotides align to TRBD2. The sequenced sample was PBMCs. CDR3 bases: TGTGCCAGCAGCCAAGGTGGCGGGGGGGCATCAGATACGCAGTATTTT. As protein: CASSQGGGGASDTQYF.